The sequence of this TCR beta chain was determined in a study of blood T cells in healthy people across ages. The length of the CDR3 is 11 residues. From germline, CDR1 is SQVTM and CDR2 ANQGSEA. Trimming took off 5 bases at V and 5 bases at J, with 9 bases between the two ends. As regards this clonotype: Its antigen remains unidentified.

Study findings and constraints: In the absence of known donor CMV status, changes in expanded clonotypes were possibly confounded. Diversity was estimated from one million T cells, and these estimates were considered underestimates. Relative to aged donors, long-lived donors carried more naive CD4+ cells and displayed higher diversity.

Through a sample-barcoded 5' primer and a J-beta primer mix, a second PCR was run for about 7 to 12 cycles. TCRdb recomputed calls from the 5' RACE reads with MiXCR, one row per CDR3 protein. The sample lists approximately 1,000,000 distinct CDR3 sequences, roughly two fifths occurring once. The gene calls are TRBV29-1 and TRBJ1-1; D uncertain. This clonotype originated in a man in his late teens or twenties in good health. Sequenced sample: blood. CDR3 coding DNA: TGCAGCGTTACGACCGGGACTGAAGCTTTCTTT. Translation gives CSVTTGTEAFF. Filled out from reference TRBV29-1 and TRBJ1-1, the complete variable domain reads SAVISQKPSRDICQRGTSLTIQCQVDSQVTMMFWYRQQPGQSLTLIATANQGSEATYESGFVIDKFPISRPNLTFSTLTVSNMSPEDSSIYLCSVTTGTEAFFGQGTRLTVV.